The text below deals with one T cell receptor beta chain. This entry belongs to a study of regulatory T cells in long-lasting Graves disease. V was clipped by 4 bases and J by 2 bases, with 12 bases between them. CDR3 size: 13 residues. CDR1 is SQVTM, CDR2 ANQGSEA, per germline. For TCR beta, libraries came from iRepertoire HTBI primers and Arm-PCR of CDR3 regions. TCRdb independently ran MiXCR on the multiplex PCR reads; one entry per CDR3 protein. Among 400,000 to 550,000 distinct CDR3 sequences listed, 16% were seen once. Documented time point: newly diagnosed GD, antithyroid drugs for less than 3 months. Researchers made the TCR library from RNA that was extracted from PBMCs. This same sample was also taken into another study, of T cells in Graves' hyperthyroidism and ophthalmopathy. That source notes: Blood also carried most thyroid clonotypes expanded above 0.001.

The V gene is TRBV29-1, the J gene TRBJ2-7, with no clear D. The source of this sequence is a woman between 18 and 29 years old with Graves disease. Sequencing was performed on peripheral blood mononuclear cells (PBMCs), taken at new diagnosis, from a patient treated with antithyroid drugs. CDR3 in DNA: TGCAGCGTTGGGGCAGGTCGAGCCTACGAGCAGTACTTC. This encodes CSVGAGRAYEQYF.